A single sample gave rise to the 27 T cell receptor beta chains below, sequenced in a study of cytomegalovirus exposure and HLA in healthy donors. Clones were sequenced by immunoSEQ multiplex PCR, and TCRdb holds only the in-frame ones, with some missing. This table has approximately 150,000 clones, approximately 86% appearing once. The sequenced sample was PBMCs. All receptors come from a man aged 18 to 30 in good health and CMV-seropositive.

This chain links TRBV9 with TRBJ1-6; 9 bases fit TRBD1. Germline values: CDR1 SGDLS, CDR2 YYNGEE. Germline trimming cut 3 bases from V and 10 bases from J; bases unmatched to any gene: 8. The CDR3 extends over 15 amino acids. This CDR3 is CASSAVQGAGSPLHF. CDR3 coding DNA: TGTGCCAGCAGCGCGGTACAGGGGGCAGGGTCACCCCTCCACTTT.

The chain recombines TRBV4-3 with TRBJ2-7; no firm D call. The germline V gene encodes CDR1 LGHNA and CDR2 YSLEER. Trimming pared 0 bases from V and 0 bases from J, leaving 9 bases between. The length of the CDR3 is 15 residues. CDR3 in amino acids: CASSQEAWSSYEQYF. The CDR3 DNA follows: TGCGCCAGCAGCCAAGAGGCATGGAGCTCCTACGAGCAGTACTTC.

J is TRBJ1-6 and V is TRBV11-2; TRBD1 aligns across 9 bases. Germline assignment: CDR1 SGHAT and CDR2 FQNNGV. V lost 1 base and J lost 9; bases outside the gene matches: 4. This CDR3 contains 15 residues. This CDR3 is CASSLGGQGVSPLHF. CDR3 coding DNA: TGTGCCAGCAGCTTAGGGGGACAGGGCGTTTCACCCCTCCACTTT.

The chain uses TRBV7-2 and TRBJ2-7; a possible D gene is TRBD2 (5 bases). The CDR3 extends over 15 amino acids. Germline V lookup: CDR1 SGHTA, CDR2 FQGNSA. Between the trimmed V and J ends, which lost 5 bases and 0 bases, there was a span of 14 bases. CDR3 nucleotides: TGTGCCAGCAGCCCCTCGGCGGGCAGCTCCTACGAGCAGTACTTC. Translation: CASSPSAGSSYEQYF.

CDR3 coding DNA: TGTGCCAGCAGTTTGGGCGGGAGGGAAGATACGCAGTATTTT. Amino acid sequence: CASSLGGREDTQYF. V gene TRBV27 combines with J gene TRBJ2-3, with 9 nucleotides matching TRBD2. This CDR3 contains 14 residues. J gave up 5 bases and V 3 bases, and 3 bases lay outside the gene matches. Germline V CDR1 and CDR2: MNHEY, SMNVEV (reference sequence).

The chain employs TRBV11-2 and TRBJ2-3; D perhaps matches TRBD1 (5 bases). In germline, CDR1 is SGHAT, CDR2 FQNNGV. The length of the CDR3 is 13 residues. V shed 8 bases and J shed 1 base, with 10 bases lying between them. The CDR3 sequence: CASLMTGTDTQYF. CDR3 nucleotides: TGTGCCAGCCTCATGACAGGCACAGATACGCAGTATTTT.

The rearrangement links TRBV14 to TRBJ2-5; TRBD1 agrees at 9 bases. Germline V gives CDR1 SGHDN, CDR2 FVKESK. V shed 5 bases, J shed 5 bases, and the junction held 12 bases outside the gene matches. The CDR3 runs 16 residues. For the CDR3, the DNA is TGTGCCAGCAGCTTCCGGGACAGGGCCATCCAGGAGACCCAGTACTTC. Translating gives CASSFRDRAIQETQYF.

V gene TRBV11-3 combines with J gene TRBJ2-7, with 9 nucleotides matching TRBD2. From germline, CDR1 is SGHNT and CDR2 YENEEA. The J segment lost 5 bases and the V segment lost 3 bases, leaving 5 bases of the junction unmatched. This CDR3 has 14 residues. Here the CDR3 DNA reads TGTGCCAGCAGCTTGGGCGGGAGGGCCCACGAGCAGTACTTC. It translates to CASSLGGRAHEQYF.

The V call is TRBV27, the J call TRBJ2-1; D is uncertain. V was trimmed by 5 bases and J by 6 bases, leaving 11 bases between them. The CDR3 is 13 residues long. Germline V gives CDR1 MNHEY, CDR2 SMNVEV (reference sequence). This chain's CDR3 is CASSSSSSNEQFF. The CDR3 DNA reads TGTGCCAGCAGTAGCTCAAGTAGCAATGAGCAGTTCTTC.

This sequence joins TRBV7-9 and TRBJ1-1; D remains unclear. Trimming shortened V by 5 bases and J by 8 bases, and 6 bases separated the two germline ends. This CDR3 region has 10 residues. CDR1 is SEHNR and CDR2 is FQNEAQ in the germline V gene (reference sequence). The CDR3 loop is CASSEGEAFF. CDR3 sequence (DNA): TGTGCCAGCAGCGAGGGAGAAGCTTTCTTT.

The J gene is TRBJ1-5, the V gene TRBV28; a possible D gene is TRBD1 (6 bases). V lost 10 bases and J 3 bases, leaving 13 bases between the germline ends. The CDR3 totals 13 residues. CDR1 is MDHEN and CDR2 is SYDVKM in the germline V gene. CDR3 nucleotide sequence: TGTGCCACCCACACAGGGTTCAATCAGCCCCAGCATTTT. Residues: CATHTGFNQPQHF.

The chain recombines TRBV2 with TRBJ2-7; D not resolved. This CDR3 spans 14 amino acids. Germline-derived CDR1 and CDR2 are SNHLY and FYNNEI. V gave up 5 bases and J gave up 3 bases, with 14 bases separating them. CDR3 bases: TGTGCCAGCAGTCTCTACAGAGATAACTACGAGCAGTACTTC. This sequence encodes CASSLYRDNYEQYF.

The chain's CDR3 is CAIRKQGNNEKLFF. In DNA form, the CDR3 reads TGTGCCATCAGAAAACAGGGGAATAATGAAAAACTGTTTTTT. V and J are TRBV10-3 and TRBJ1-4; 7 bases agree with TRBD1. The V and J ends lost 6 bases and 4 bases, in that order; junction bases with no gene match: 5. The CDR3 runs 14 residues. CDR1 is ENHRY and CDR2 is SYGVKD in the germline V gene.

This rearrangement joins TRBV2 to TRBJ1-1, with 7 bases matching TRBD1. CDR1 and CDR2 (germline): SNHLY, FYNNEI. The CDR3 sequence is 12 residues long. Trimming cost V 6 bases and J 7 bases; bases outside gene matches: 5. CDR3 sequence (DNA): TGTGCCAGCAGAGGGCAGGGGGGTGAAGCTTTCTTT. It is translated as CASRGQGGEAFF.

This clone was seen a few times. This sequence joins TRBV27 and TRBJ2-1; 7 nucleotides agree with TRBD2. The V gene end was trimmed by 6 bases and the J gene end by 4 bases; junction bases not matched to a gene: 3. This CDR3 region has 13 residues. CDR1 is MNHEY and CDR2 is SMNVEV in the germline V gene (reference sequence). The CDR3 DNA follows: TGTGCCAGCAGGAGCGGGACTTACAATGAGCAGTTCTTC. Its protein product is CASRSGTYNEQFF.

The chain uses TRBV2 and TRBJ1-1, with D perhaps matching TRBD1 (5 bases). V gave up 4 bases and J gave up 2 bases, with 8 bases separating them. Per the germline V gene, CDR1 is SNHLY and CDR2 is FYNNEI. This CDR3 region has 13 residues. The CDR3 bases are TGTGCCAGCAGTGCAGGGCTCAACACTGAAGCTTTCTTT. Translating it yields CASSAGLNTEAFF. The whole variable domain, filled in from reference TRBV2 and TRBJ1-1, reads EPEVTQTPSHQVTQMGQEVILRCVPISNHLYFYWYRQILGQKVEFLVSFYNNEISEKSEIFDDQFSVERPDGSNFTLKIRSTKLEDSAMYFCASSAGLNTEAFFGQGTRLTVV.

The V gene is TRBV6-5, the J gene TRBJ1-2, with 7 bases matching TRBD1. The V gene end was trimmed by 1 base and the J gene end by 4 bases; junction bases not matched to a gene: 3. The CDR3 contains 14 residues. Germline V lookup: CDR1 MNHEY, CDR2 SVGAGI. CDR3 coding DNA: TGTGCCAGCAGTTACTTGGGACAGAGCTATGGCTACACCTTC. Amino acid sequence: CASSYLGQSYGYTF.

The chain has TRBV29-1 and TRBJ2-3; 12 bases line up with TRBD2. The ends lost 5 bases at V and 0 bases at J; junction bases unmatched: 3. The CDR3 is 15 amino acids. Looked up from germline, CDR1 is SQVTM and CDR2 is ANQGSEA. The CDR3 bases are TGCAGCGTTCCCGGGACTAGCGGGAGCACAGATACGCAGTATTTT. This sequence encodes CSVPGTSGSTDTQYF.

The genes are TRBV7-9 and TRBJ2-7, with TRBD2 matching over 11 bases. Trimming removed 1 base from V and 3 bases from J; junction bases left unmatched: 5. CDR1 is SEHNR, CDR2 FQNEAQ, per germline (reference sequence). The CDR3 sequence is 16 residues long. The CDR3 DNA is TGTGCCAGCAGCTTAGAGACTAGCGGGAAGTTCTACGAGCAGTACTTC. Its protein is CASSLETSGKFYEQYF.

V gene TRBV28 combines with J gene TRBJ2-1; the D gene is possibly TRBD2 (6 bases). Germline-derived CDR1 and CDR2 are MDHEN and SYDVKM. This CDR3 is 11 amino acids long. Trimming pared 5 bases from V and 9 bases from J, leaving 8 bases between. The CDR3 is CASSSGLEQFF. CDR3 sequence (DNA): TGTGCCAGCAGTAGCGGGCTTGAGCAGTTCTTC.

This chain uses TRBV7-2 with TRBJ2-7; 8 bases match TRBD1. Trimming at V came to 2 bases and at J to 3 bases, leaving 9 bases not matched to a gene. Per germline, CDR1 SGHTA and CDR2 FQGNSA. The CDR3 is 16 amino acids. The DNA of the CDR3 is TGTGCCAGCAGCTTAAGGGCCGGGGACAGGCTCTACGAGCAGTACTTC. As protein: CASSLRAGDRLYEQYF.

The V and J genes are TRBV9 and TRBJ2-1; 7 bases map to TRBD2. Looked up from germline, CDR1 is SGDLS and CDR2 is YYNGEE. The CDR3 consists of 21 residues. V dropped 0 bases and J dropped 0; count of bases not matched to a gene: 18. CDR3 loop: CASSVGSTREGSPSSYNEQFF. In DNA, the CDR3 is TGTGCCAGCAGCGTAGGGTCTACGAGGGAGGGAAGCCCCAGCTCCTACAATGAGCAGTTCTTC.

This chain links TRBV7-9 with TRBJ1-3; D is uncertain. Trimming pared 1 base from V and 0 bases from J, leaving 7 bases between. Germline V gene lookup returns CDR1 SEHNR and CDR2 FQNEAQ (reference sequence). There are 15 residues in the CDR3. The CDR3 DNA follows: TGTGCCAGCAGCTTAGGAGGGTACTCTGGAAACACCATATATTTT. Protein product: CASSLGGYSGNTIYF. The variable domain in full, with the rest retrieved from reference TRBV7-9 and TRBJ1-3, is DTGVSQNPRHKITKRGQNVTFRCDPISEHNRLYWYRQTLGQGPEFLTYFQNEAQLEKSRLLSDRFSAERPKGSFSTLEIQRTEQGDSAMYLCASSLGGYSGNTIYFGEGSWLTVV.

The rearrangement joins TRBV5-1 to TRBJ1-2; 9 bases align to TRBD1. The CDR3 totals 15 residues. The germline gives CDR1 SGHRS, CDR2 YFSETQ. V lost 2 bases, J lost 7 bases, and 9 bases stayed unmatched. The CDR3 spells CASSFRTGDNSGYTF. The CDR3 coding sequence is TGCGCCAGCAGCTTCCGGACAGGGGATAACAGTGGCTACACCTTC.

The CDR3 bases are TGTGCCAGCAGTTACTCATCTCGGGGGGCCCGGGAAAAACTGTTTTTT. It is translated as CASSYSSRGAREKLFF. The V gene is TRBV6-5, the J gene TRBJ1-4, with D tentatively TRBD1 (6 bases). Trimming removed 0 bases from V and 8 bases from J, with 16 bases in between. This CDR3 has 16 amino acids. Germline values: CDR1 MNHEY, CDR2 SVGAGI.

V and J are TRBV6-1 and TRBJ1-2; no reliable D call. V was pared by 3 bases and J by 1 base, with 24 bases between. CDR1 is MNHNS, CDR2 SASEGT, per germline. This CDR3 has 19 residues. CDR3 amino acids: CASSEFYILGQKRNYGYTF. The CDR3 bases are TGTGCCAGCAGTGAGTTTTATATACTGGGCCAAAAACGTAACTATGGCTACACCTTC.

V is TRBV6-5 and J is TRBJ2-7; tentatively, D is TRBD1 (6 bases). The ends were cut back, 2 bases at V and 2 bases at J, with 10 bases in the middle. CDR1 is MNHEY, CDR2 SVGAGI, per germline. This CDR3 comprises 14 residues. CDR3 sequence: CASSYDRRTYEQYF. The CDR3 nucleotides read TGTGCCAGCAGTTACGACAGGCGAACCTACGAGCAGTACTTC.